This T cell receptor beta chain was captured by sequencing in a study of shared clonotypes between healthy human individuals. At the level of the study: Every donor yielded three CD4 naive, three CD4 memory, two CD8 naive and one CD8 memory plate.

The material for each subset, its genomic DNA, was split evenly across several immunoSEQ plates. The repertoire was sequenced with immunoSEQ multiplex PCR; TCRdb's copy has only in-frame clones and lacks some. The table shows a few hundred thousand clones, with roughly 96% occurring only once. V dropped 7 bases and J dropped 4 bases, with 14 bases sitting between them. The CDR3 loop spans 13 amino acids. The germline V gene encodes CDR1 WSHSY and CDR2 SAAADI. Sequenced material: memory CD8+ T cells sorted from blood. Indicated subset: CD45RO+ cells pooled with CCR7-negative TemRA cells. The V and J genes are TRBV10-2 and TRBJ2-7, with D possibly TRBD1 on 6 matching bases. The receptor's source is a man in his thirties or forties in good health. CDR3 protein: CASNAGRGYEQYF. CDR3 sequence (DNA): TGCGCCAGCAACGCCGGTAGGGGGTACGAGCAGTACTTC.